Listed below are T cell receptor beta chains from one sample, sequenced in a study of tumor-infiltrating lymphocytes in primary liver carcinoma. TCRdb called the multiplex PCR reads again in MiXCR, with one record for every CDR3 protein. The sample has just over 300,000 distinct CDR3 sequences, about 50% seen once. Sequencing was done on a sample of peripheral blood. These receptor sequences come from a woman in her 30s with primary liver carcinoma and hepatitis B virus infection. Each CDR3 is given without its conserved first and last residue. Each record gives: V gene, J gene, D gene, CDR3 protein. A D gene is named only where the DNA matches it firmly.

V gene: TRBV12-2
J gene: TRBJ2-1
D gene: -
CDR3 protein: AIALIRLAGKRKETDEQF

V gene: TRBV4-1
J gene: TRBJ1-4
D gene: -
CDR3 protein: ASSQGTGQKEKVF

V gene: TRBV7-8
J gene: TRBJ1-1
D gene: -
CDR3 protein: VSSLSGNRNTEAF

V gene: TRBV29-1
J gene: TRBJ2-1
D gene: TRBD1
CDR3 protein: SVEDWRQGAGVRYNEQF

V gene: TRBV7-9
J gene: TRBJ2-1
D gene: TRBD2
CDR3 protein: ASSLPRGGSYSEQF

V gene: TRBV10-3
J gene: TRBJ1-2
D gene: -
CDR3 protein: ATSESGAYNYGYT

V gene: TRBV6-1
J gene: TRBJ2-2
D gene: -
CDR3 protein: VRRWGTGELF

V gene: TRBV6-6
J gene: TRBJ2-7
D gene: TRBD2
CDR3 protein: ATAPRPSGRTAYEQY

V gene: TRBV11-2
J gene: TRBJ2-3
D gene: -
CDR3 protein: ASSPGGADTKY

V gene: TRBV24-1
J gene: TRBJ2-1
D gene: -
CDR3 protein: ATSETGGPRGWF

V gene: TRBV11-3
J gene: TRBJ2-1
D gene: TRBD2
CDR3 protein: ASAPGLLHGGEHF

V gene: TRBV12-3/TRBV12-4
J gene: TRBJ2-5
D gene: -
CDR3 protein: ASSSSGGRGSQY

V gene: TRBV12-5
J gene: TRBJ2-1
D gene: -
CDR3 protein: ASALTIGGYNEQF

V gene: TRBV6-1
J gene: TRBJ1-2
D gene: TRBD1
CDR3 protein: ASSEAMFPGQANYGYT

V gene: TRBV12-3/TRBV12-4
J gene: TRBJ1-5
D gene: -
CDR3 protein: ASSVAVGNQPQH

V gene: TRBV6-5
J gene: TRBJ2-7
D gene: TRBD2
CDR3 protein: ASSYSKVGQPSGYEQY

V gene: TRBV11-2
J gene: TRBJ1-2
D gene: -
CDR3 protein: ASSGNRAGGYT

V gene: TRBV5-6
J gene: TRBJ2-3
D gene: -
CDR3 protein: ASSLSPFSTDTQY

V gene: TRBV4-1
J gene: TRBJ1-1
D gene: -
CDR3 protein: ASSQEGQSNTEAF

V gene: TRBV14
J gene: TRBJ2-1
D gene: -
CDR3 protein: TSSQVRGGSYNEQL

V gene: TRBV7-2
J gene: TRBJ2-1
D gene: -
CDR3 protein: ASSRTGDEQF

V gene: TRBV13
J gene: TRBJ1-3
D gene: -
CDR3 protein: ASSGQSSGDTIY

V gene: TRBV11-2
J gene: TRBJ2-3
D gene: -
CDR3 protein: ASSFRAASPDTQY

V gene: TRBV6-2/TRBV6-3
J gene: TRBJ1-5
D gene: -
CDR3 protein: ASTFDVHVPYSNQPQH

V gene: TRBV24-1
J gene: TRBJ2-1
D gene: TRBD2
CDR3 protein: ATSDPGTSVYEQI

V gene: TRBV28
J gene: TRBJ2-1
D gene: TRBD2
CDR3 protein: ASSSGLAGGYPSYNEQF

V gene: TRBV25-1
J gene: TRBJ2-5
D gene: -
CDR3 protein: ASRYQETQY

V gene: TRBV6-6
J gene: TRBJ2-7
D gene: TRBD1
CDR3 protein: ASSKQGSYEQY

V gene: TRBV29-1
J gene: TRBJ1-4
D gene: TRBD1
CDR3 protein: SVADRAPNEKLS

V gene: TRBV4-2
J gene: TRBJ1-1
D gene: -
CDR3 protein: ASSQDQWGGVSEAF

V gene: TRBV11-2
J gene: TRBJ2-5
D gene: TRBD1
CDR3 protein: VSSQRTGEETQY

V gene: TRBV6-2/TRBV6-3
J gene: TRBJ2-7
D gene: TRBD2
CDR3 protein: AGKSGAVSYEQY

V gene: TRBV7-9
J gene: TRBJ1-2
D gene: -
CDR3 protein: ASSTRPDGYT

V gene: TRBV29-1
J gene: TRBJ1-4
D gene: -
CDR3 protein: RVVLGAHHEKLF

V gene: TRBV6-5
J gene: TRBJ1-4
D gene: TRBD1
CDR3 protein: ASSRDRGEEKLV

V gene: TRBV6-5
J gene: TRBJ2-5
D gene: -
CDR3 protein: ASSLLLGATQY

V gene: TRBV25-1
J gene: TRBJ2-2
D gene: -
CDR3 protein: ASSGGTGELF

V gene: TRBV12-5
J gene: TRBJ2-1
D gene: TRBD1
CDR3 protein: ASGLGQGAYNEQF

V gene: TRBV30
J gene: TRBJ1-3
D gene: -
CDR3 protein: AWSVVSGAGNTIY

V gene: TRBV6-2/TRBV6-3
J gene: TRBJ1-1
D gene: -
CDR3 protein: ASSKQDSRAF

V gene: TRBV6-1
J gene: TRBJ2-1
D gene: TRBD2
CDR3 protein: ASSEGTSGRSLMNEQF

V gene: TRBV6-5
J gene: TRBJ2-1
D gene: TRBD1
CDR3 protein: ASSPTGGRRNEEF

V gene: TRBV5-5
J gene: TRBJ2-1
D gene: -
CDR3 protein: ASSLGVAYEQF

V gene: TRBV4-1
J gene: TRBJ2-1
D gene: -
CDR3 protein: ASSQGYTGDHVIV

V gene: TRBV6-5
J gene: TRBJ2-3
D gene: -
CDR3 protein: ASSYIARDTKY

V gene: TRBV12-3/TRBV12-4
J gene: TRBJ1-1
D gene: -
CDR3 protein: ASSRFGLVEVF

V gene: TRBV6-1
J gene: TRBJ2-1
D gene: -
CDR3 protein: ASSGTEYNEQF

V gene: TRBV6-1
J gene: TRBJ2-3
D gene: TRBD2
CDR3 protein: TSYQRTSGSRLADTQY

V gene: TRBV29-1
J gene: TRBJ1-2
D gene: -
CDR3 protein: GALVSYGYT

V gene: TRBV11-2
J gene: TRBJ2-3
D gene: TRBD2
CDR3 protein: VNSPTSGRAADTQY

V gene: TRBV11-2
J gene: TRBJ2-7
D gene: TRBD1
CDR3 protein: ASTSSRQGISYEQY

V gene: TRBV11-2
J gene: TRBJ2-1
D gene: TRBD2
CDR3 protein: ASGTSERNEQF